This T cell receptor beta chain was recorded in a study of vaccination and CD4 T cells after COVID-19. About this clonotype itself: What it recognizes is unknown.

This CDR3 contains 15 residues. Germline CDR1 reads DFQATT; CDR2 reads SNEGSKA (reference sequence). V was cut by 5 bases and J by 0 bases, with 14 bases left in between. Cultured CD4+ T cell DNA underwent sequencing with the Oncomine TCR Beta short-read assay. TCRdb independently ran MiXCR on the PCR reads; one entry per CDR3 protein. Of just under 20,000 distinct CDR3 sequences listed, under 80% are singletons. Regarding treatment: roughly 11-day PBMC culture with coronavirus spike peptide pools or control peptides (ViraFEST assay). V gene TRBV20-1 combines with J gene TRBJ1-5, with D perhaps TRBD1 (5 bases). The source is a human donor who had recovered from COVID-19. The sequenced material came from CD4+ T cells from blood, cultured in vitro. The CDR3 reads CSAGKTANSNQPQHF. CDR3 DNA sequence: TGCAGTGCTGGTAAGACAGCAAATAGCAATCAGCCCCAGCATTTT.